The clone carrying this TCR beta chain appeared many times. One end of the junction varies from germline; a read error may be responsible. With the read ending 3 residues before the CDR3 end, the germline J gene is used to fill in that end. Here immunoSEQ multiplex PCR was the method, and the copy in TCRdb shows in-frame clones only, minus some. The sample offers about 74,000 clones and no singletons, the top ten holding approximately 0.8%. CDR1 DFQATT and CDR2 SNEGSKA come from the germline V gene (reference sequence). The CDR3 extends over 17 amino acids. The sample originates from a study of T cell clonality in common variable immunodeficiency.

This chain joins TRBV20-1 and TRBJ1-2; D perhaps matches TRBD1 (5 bases). This sequence was found in a person aged 18 to 75 in good health. Sequencing used peripheral blood mononuclear cells. The chain's CDR3 is CSAGDKVSVRVGNGYTF. Partial CDR3 DNA: TGCAGTGCTGGAGACAAGGTTTCCGTCAGGGTCGGAAATGGC.